This T cell receptor beta chain was obtained from a study of blood T cell repertoires in COVID-19 (dated by TCRdb to about 2020). Background on the whole study: Samples covering the acute and convalescent phases of COVID-19 were provided by collaborators in the United States, Italy and Spain. The prospective study material was composed of cDNA or gDNA derived from T cells, B-cell-depleted T cells, or PBMCs. Subjects who had been exposed to COVID-19, were actively infected with it, or had recovered from it provided the deeply sampled blood TCRbeta repertoires that made up the dataset. The repertoires were released in a freely available public database meant as a resource for research on the immune response to SARS-CoV-2. Where available, HLA class I and class II types were taken from metadata supplied by the sample provider and were not determined by assay-based typing. A de-identified subject ID, COVID-19 status, age in years and sex were almost always included in the sample metadata. Samples were obtained from the ongoing ImmuneRACE study (first 160 participants) and from some 1,300 subjects provided by 6 global collaborators.

As regards this clone: Its specific antigen is unknown. It has no much larger one-base neighbor in the sample; base qualities were not kept.

What the work shows at the level of the full study, not this receptor alone: The quantity of clinical and demographic metadata differed by source and by participant and was supplied without curation.

Between the V and J ends, shortened by 3 bases and 5 bases respectively, the junction contains 14 bases. The cysteine opens and the phenylalanine closes a CDR3 of 14 amino acids. The retained sequence is limited to the CDR3, 42 bases, with the frame set at the first base. From the germline V gene, CDR1 is ENHRY and CDR2 is SYGVKD. One collaborating source in Seattle enrolled patients during active infection and followed them longitudinally through the course of disease. Each collaborating institution followed its own protocols to collect whole blood in K2EDTA tubes. For TCRbeta analysis, collaborators shipped samples in one of three forms: frozen whole blood, isolated PBMCs, or DNA extracted from either of those sample types. The immunoSEQ Assay, a bias-controlled multiplex PCR, was used to amplify TCRbeta CDR3 regions from genomic DNA. For the original study's pipeline: The number of nucleated cells in each sample was estimated from the amplification of reference gene primers within the assay. To quantify the absolute abundance of each unique TCRbeta CDR3 rearrangement, sequence reads were collapsed and filtered. For each sample, productive Simpson clonality was calculated by taking the square root of Simpson's diversity index across productive rearrangements. What TCRdb holds here is the immuneACCESS table cut down to in-frame rearrangements. Part of the clones is not present; checked against another copy, under half of the missing clones reflect an unresolved V gene, and the others are unexplained. V and J calls and clone size are as listed in that table; D and trimming were resolved from the DNA. For this sample there are 200,000 to 250,000 clones; less than 85% appear just once. The ten largest clones capture 7.5% to 9% of the sample.

The sequenced sample consisted of peripheral blood. The rearrangement combines TRBV10-3 with TRBJ2-7; TRBD1 could be the D gene, as 6 bases match. This sequence was found in an elderly woman with COVID-19, enrolled during active disease. The CDR3 protein is CAISDSRGVHEQYF. The sequenced DNA is TGTGCCATCAGTGACTCCAGGGGAGTCCACGAGCAGTACTTC.